The rows below give T cell receptor beta chains drawn from one sample of a study of regulatory T cells in long-lasting Graves disease. TCRdb re-derived calls from the multiplex PCR reads in MiXCR, one entry per CDR3 protein. Seen here are under 450,000 distinct CDR3 sequences, 20% to 25% observed once, and the top ten hold around 30%. The sample in question was peripheral blood mononuclear cells (PBMCs), obtained when the disease was refractory, from a patient treated with antithyroid drugs. Receptors originate from a woman aged 40-49 years with Graves disease. Each CDR3 is given with its conserved first and last residue. A D gene is named only where the DNA matches it firmly. Where a row states a size, it is once, few, many or the class of an expanded clone; other rows omit it.

d_call j_call clone_size v_call cdr3_aa cdr3_nt
TRBD1 TRBJ2-5 NA TRBV6-1 CASSRQGKTQYF TGTGCCAGCAGTCGACAGGGGAAGACCCAGTACTTC
NA TRBJ2-7 NA TRBV19 CASSNPRFLEQYF TGTGCCAGTAGTAACCCTCGGTTTCTCGAGCAGTACTTC
NA TRBJ1-3 few TRBV2 CASSDSSGVGNTIYF TGTGCCAGCAGTGATTCATCAGGGGTTGGAAACACCATATATTTT
TRBD1 TRBJ2-2 NA TRBV5-5 CASSQDRVYNTWEPFF TGTGCCAGCAGCCAGGACAGGGTGTACAACACCTGGGAGCCGTTTTTT
TRBD1 TRBJ2-7 many TRBV10-1 CASSEAPGQGEEQYF TGCGCCAGCAGTGAGGCTCCGGGACAGGGCGAAGAGCAGTACTTC
TRBD1 TRBJ2-7 NA TRBV5-1 CASSIGQGILQYF TGTGCCAGCAGCATAGGACAGGGTATTTTGCAGTACTTC
NA TRBJ2-2 many TRBV28 CASSLWGPNTGELFF TGTGCCAGCAGTTTATGGGGACCCAACACCGGGGAGCTGTTTTTT
NA TRBJ1-1 NA TRBV28 CASSPETANTEAFF TGTGCCAGCAGCCCTGAGACAGCCAACACTGAAGCTTTCTTT
TRBD2 TRBJ2-7 few TRBV20-1 CSATGTSGRDPYEQYF TGCAGTGCCACCGGGACTAGCGGGAGGGATCCCTACGAGCAGTACTTC
TRBD1 TRBJ1-1 few TRBV19 CASSTRVGQGVAEAFF TGTGCCAGTTCGACAAGAGTGGGACAGGGGGTCGCTGAAGCTTTCTTT
NA TRBJ1-1 many TRBV11-2 CASSTRGSTEAFF TGTGCCAGCAGTACGAGGGGCTCCACTGAAGCTTTCTTT
NA TRBJ2-1 NA TRBV9 CASSVGLGNEQFF TGTGCCAGCAGCGTAGGGCTCGGGAATGAGCAGTTCTTC
NA TRBJ1-1 many TRBV27 CASSLDGLLNTEAFF TGTGCCAGCAGTTTAGATGGCCTGCTGAACACTGAAGCTTTCTTT
TRBD2 TRBJ2-2 many TRBV10-1 CASSSLAGGPGTGELFF TGCGCCAGCAGTAGCCTAGCGGGAGGGCCAGGCACCGGGGAGCTGTTTTTT
NA TRBJ2-1 NA TRBV9 CASSGSYNEQFF TGTGCCAGCAGTGGCTCCTACAATGAGCAGTTCTTC
NA TRBJ2-5 NA TRBV5-1 CASSSSFGETQYF TGCGCCAGCAGCTCGAGTTTTGGAGAGACCCAGTACTTC
NA TRBJ2-3 NA TRBV7-9 CASSWREDTQYF TGTGCCAGCAGCTGGAGGGAGGATACGCAGTATTTT
TRBD1 TRBJ2-5 many TRBV28 CASSLQGAGQETQYF TGTGCCAGCAGTTTGCAGGGGGCTGGACAAGAGACCCAGTACTTC
TRBD1 TRBJ2-7 many TRBV11-2 CASSRDSIVTYEQYF TGTGCCAGCAGCCGGGACAGTATCGTCACCTACGAGCAGTACTTC
TRBD2 TRBJ2-2 few TRBV25-1 CASSGRLAGVGGELFF TGTGCCAGCAGTGGACGACTAGCGGGAGTTGGCGGGGAGCTGTTTTTT
TRBD1 TRBJ2-5 few TRBV5-1 CASSLTGVVQETQYF TGCGCCAGCAGCTTAACAGGGGTGGTCCAAGAGACCCAGTACTTC
NA TRBJ2-2 NA TRBV11-2 CASSLELGGAAGELFF TGTGCCAGCAGCTTAGAATTGGGGGGCGCCGCCGGGGAGCTGTTTTTT
NA TRBJ1-5 many TRBV28 CASSPWGGNQPQHF TGTGCCAGCAGTCCATGGGGGGGGAATCAGCCCCAGCATTTT
NA TRBJ1-1 many TRBV20-1 CSANDRLNTEAFF TGCAGTGCTAACGACCGCCTGAACACTGAAGCTTTCTTT
NA TRBJ1-2 few TRBV5-1 CASSDTGINYGYTF TGCGCCAGCAGCGACACGGGGATTAACTATGGCTACACCTTC
NA TRBJ2-5 NA TRBV20-1 CSATFAGGTGETQYF TGCAGTGCTACCTTCGCGGGAGGGACAGGAGAGACCCAGTACTTC
NA TRBJ2-1 NA TRBV7-3 CASSLSPREYNEQFF TGTGCCAGCAGCTTATCCCCCCGGGAATACAATGAGCAGTTCTTC
NA TRBJ1-5 NA TRBV19 CASSIAFRQPQHF TGTGCCAGTAGTATCGCATTCCGTCAGCCCCAGCATTTT
NA TRBJ2-7 NA TRBV4-1 CASSSPTREPREQYF TGCGCCAGCAGCTCTCCGACGCGCGAGCCGCGCGAGCAGTACTTC
TRBD2 TRBJ2-7 NA TRBV10-3 CAISGLAGHYEQYF TGTGCCATCAGTGGTCTAGCGGGCCACTACGAGCAGTACTTC
NA TRBJ2-1 few TRBV5-1 CASSLVVMRYNEQFF TGCGCCAGCAGCTTGGTCGTGATGCGGTACAATGAGCAGTTCTTC
TRBD2 TRBJ2-2 many TRBV28 CASTGTSGNFGELFF TGTGCCAGCACCGGGACTAGCGGGAATTTCGGGGAGCTGTTTTTT
NA TRBJ2-1 NA TRBV27 CASTPGTHVNEQFF TGTGCCAGCACCCCCGGGACCCACGTCAATGAGCAGTTCTTC
NA TRBJ1-3 few TRBV20-1 CSASWVQTGNTIYF TGCAGTGCTAGTTGGGTTCAGACTGGAAACACCATATATTTT
NA TRBJ2-5 many TRBV3-1 CASSQDKGTGRETQYF TGTGCCAGCAGCCAAGATAAGGGAACGGGCCGAGAGACCCAGTACTTC
TRBD2 TRBJ2-7 few TRBV6-1 CATRGVREPPREQYF TGTGCCACCCGGGGGGTGCGGGAGCCACCCCGCGAGCAGTACTTC
NA TRBJ1-2 NA TRBV29-1 CSVEVTGHFNYGYTF TGCAGCGTTGAAGTCACAGGGCACTTTAACTATGGCTACACCTTC
TRBD2 TRBJ2-2 few TRBV5-4 CASSQSVLAGSTGELFF TGTGCCAGCAGCCAGAGCGTCCTAGCGGGAAGCACCGGGGAGCTGTTTTTT
TRBD1 TRBJ2-5 many TRBV29-1 CSTKGTGLETQYF TGCAGCACTAAAGGGACAGGGCTAGAGACCCAGTACTTC
NA TRBJ2-4 NA TRBV7-9 CASSGLAKNIQYF TGTGCCAGCAGCGGCCTAGCCAAAAACATTCAGTACTTC
TRBD1 TRBJ2-5 many TRBV9 CASSVTGLETQYF TGTGCCAGCAGCGTGACAGGGTTGGAGACCCAGTACTTC
NA TRBJ2-7 many TRBV28 CASSLKWGWRYEQYF TGTGCCAGCAGTTTAAAATGGGGGTGGAGATACGAGCAGTACTTC
TRBD2 TRBJ2-7 many TRBV12-3/TRBV12-4 CASSSTSGAYEQYF TGTGCCAGCAGTTCAACTAGCGGGGCCTACGAGCAGTACTTC
TRBD2 TRBJ2-1 many TRBV28 CASSLMGGEQFF TGTGCCAGCAGTTTAATGGGGGGGGAGCAGTTCTTC
NA TRBJ2-7 NA TRBV10-3 CAISVYNEQYF TGTGCCATCAGCGTCTATAACGAGCAGTACTTC
NA TRBJ1-1 NA TRBV6-5 CASSLGNPTEAFF TGTGCCAGCAGTTTAGGCAACCCCACTGAAGCTTTCTTT
TRBD1 TRBJ1-1 few TRBV19 CASSTETGAGHTEAFF TGTGCCAGTAGTACAGAGACAGGGGCCGGGCACACTGAAGCTTTCTTT
NA TRBJ1-2 NA TRBV12-3/TRBV12-4 CASSPGLGSYTF TGTGCCAGCAGTCCCGGACTTGGTAGCTACACCTTC
NA TRBJ2-7 NA TRBV5-1 CASTPQNGEQYF TGCGCCAGCACCCCCCAGAACGGCGAGCAGTACTTC
NA TRBJ1-5 many TRBV28 CASSNWGNQPQHF TGTGCCAGCAGCAATTGGGGCAATCAGCCCCAGCATTTT
NA TRBJ2-4 NA TRBV27 CASSLSSGLAKNIQYF TGTGCCAGCAGTTTATCGAGCGGGCTAGCCAAAAACATTCAGTACTTC
NA TRBJ2-5 many TRBV7-2 CASSLTGYQETQYF TGTGCCAGCAGCTTAACAGGGTATCAAGAGACCCAGTACTTC
NA TRBJ1-3 few TRBV6-1 CASKGPYSGNTIYF TGTGCCAGCAAAGGGCCTTATTCTGGAAACACCATATATTTT
NA TRBJ1-1 NA TRBV3-1 CASSQGTENTEAFF TGTGCCAGCAGCCAAGGGACGGAGAACACTGAAGCTTTCTTT
NA TRBJ2-5 many TRBV12-3/TRBV12-4 CASRKFGKQQETQYF TGTGCCAGCAGGAAATTTGGGAAACAACAAGAGACCCAGTACTTC